A selection of T cell receptor beta chains follows, all from one sample in a study of cytomegalovirus exposure and HLA in healthy donors. Produced via immunoSEQ multiplex PCR; TCRdb's table is partial and in-frame only. The data show about 53,000 clones, about 90% seen once. Sequencing was carried out using PBMCs. The receptors stem from a man between 18 and 35 years old in good health and CMV-seronegative. CDR3s include the opening cysteine and the closing phenylalanine or tryptophan. The order of the fields is D gene, clone size, CDR3 length, J gene, V gene, CDR3 DNA, CDR3 protein. D genes are given only for firm matches. Expanded clones get a size class; other rows say once, few or many, or leave the size out.

>.|.|15|TRBJ2-5|TRBV5-1
TGCGCCAGCAGCAGCGTAACAGGGTTAGAGGAGACCCAGTACTTC
CASSSVTGLEETQYF
>.|.|13|TRBJ2-7|TRBV7-8
TGTGCCAGCAGTTCAACACAGGGAAGCGAGCAGTACTTC
CASSSTQGSEQYF
>.|.|14|TRBJ2-1|TRBV29-1
TGCAGCCTAACACAGGGACGCTCCTACAATGAGCAGTTCTTC
CSLTQGRSYNEQFF
>.|.|17|TRBJ1-1|TRBV5-5
TGTGCCAGCAGCCTCTTCGCCGGGGGAGGTACGAACACTGAAGCTTTCTTT
CASSLFAGGGTNTEAFF
>TRBD2|once|15|TRBJ2-3|TRBV29-1
TGCAGCGTCGGGGGACTAGCGATTAGCACAGATACGCAGTATTTT
CSVGGLAISTDTQYF
>TRBD1|.|16|TRBJ2-3|TRBV7-8
TGTGCCAGCAGCGCTAACAGGGGGACGTACCCAGATACGCAGTATTTT
CASSANRGTYPDTQYF
>.|.|14|TRBJ2-7|TRBV30
TGTGCCTGGAGTTCGGGACATAGCTCCTACGAGCAGTACTTC
CAWSSGHSSYEQYF
>.|.|15|TRBJ1-1|TRBV19
TGTGCCAGTAGTATGGAGGCCAGGGGTAACACTGAAGCTTTCTTT
CASSMEARGNTEAFF
>.|.|15|TRBJ2-3|TRBV29-1
TGCAGCGTTGACTTGTGGCTTCAGGTTACAGATACGCAGTATTTT
CSVDLWLQVTDTQYF
>.|.|17|TRBJ2-6|TRBV28
TGTGCCAGCAGTTTACTGGACGGGGGCTCTGGGGCCAACGTCCTGACTTTC
CASSLLDGGSGANVLTF
>TRBD2|.|22|TRBJ2-2|TRBV27
TGTGCCAGCGGACCCACTCTGGGCCGGGGACTAGCGGGAAGGTTTGACACCGGGGAGCTGTTTTTT
CASGPTLGRGLAGRFDTGELFF
>.|.|14|TRBJ1-1|TRBV29-1
TGCAGCGTCGCAAGTCTGGGCCTGAACACTGAAGCTTTCTTT
CSVASLGLNTEAFF
>.|.|15|TRBJ2-1|TRBV9
TGTGCCAGCAGCCCCAAAAATATGGGAGGGGGTGAGCAGTTCTTC
CASSPKNMGGGEQFF
>TRBD2|.|16|TRBJ2-3|TRBV4-1
TGCGCCAGCAGCCAGGGACTAGCGGGAGCGTCAGATACGCAGTATTTT
CASSQGLAGASDTQYF
>TRBD1|.|16|TRBJ2-3|TRBV19
TGTGCCAGTAGTCACTTCCGGGACAGGGGGCTGGATACGCAGTATTTT
CASSHFRDRGLDTQYF
>TRBD2|.|16|TRBJ2-2|TRBV19
TGTGCCAGTAGTCTAGCGGGAGGAGCGAACACCGGGGAGCTGTTTTTT
CASSLAGGANTGELFF
>TRBD2|.|15|TRBJ2-5|TRBV5-6
TGTGCCAGCAGCCCGGGACTAGCGGACGGGGAGACCCAGTACTTC
CASSPGLADGETQYF
>.|.|15|TRBJ1-2|TRBV29-1
TGCAGCGTTGAAATCTGGGCGGGGGGCAGTGGTGGCTACACCTTC
CSVEIWAGGSGGYTF
>.|.|14|TRBJ2-7|TRBV7-9
TGTGCCAGCACCCGGGGGAGTACCTCCTACGAGCAGTACTTC
CASTRGSTSYEQYF
>TRBD2|.|15|TRBJ2-5|TRBV7-2
TGTGCCAGCATGGGTGGGACTAGCGGGCCTCGGGCCCAGTACTTC
CASMGGTSGPRAQYF